This is a list of T cell receptor beta chains from one sample in a study of CXCR3-negative and CXCR3-positive naive CD8 T cells. Following a re-call of the 5' RACE reads, TCRdb has one entry per CDR3 protein and lacks DNA. The record lists roughly 93,000 distinct CDR3 sequences, of which the ten most abundant hold 0.85% to 1.4%. Specimen: naive CXCR3+ CD8+ T cells from blood. These receptors were obtained from a human donor in good health. Some clones in this sample may be carry-over from other donors' samples. The CDR3 runs from the conserved cysteine through the conserved F or W.

j_gene	v_gene	CDR3aa
TRBJ2-1	TRBV12-3/TRBV12-4	CAPELSGGYGEQFF
TRBJ1-1	TRBV5-1	CASSLIAGGGMNTEAFF
TRBJ2-3	TRBV4-2	CASSQESSGEPSTDTQYF
TRBJ2-7	TRBV29-1	CSVEAAAYEQYF
TRBJ2-7	TRBV7-6	CASSSGQGVSYEQYF
TRBJ2-2	TRBV9	CASSGTTTGELFF
TRBJ1-1	TRBV7-3	CASSARQGVNTEAFF
TRBJ2-3	TRBV7-9	CASSLVPSRTDTQYF
TRBJ2-2	TRBV7-9	CASSLDLEAFF
TRBJ2-3	TRBV6-2/TRBV6-3	CASSYQYRGTDTQYF
TRBJ2-1	TRBV4-3	CASSYGQGSYNEQFF
TRBJ2-2	TRBV11-3	CASSTPLNTGELFF
TRBJ2-7	TRBV29-1	CSVEDTANRAYEQYF
TRBJ1-6	TRBV20-1	CSARDSGQWSVDHLHF
TRBJ2-1	TRBV29-1	CSVVGIWRDNSYNEQFF
TRBJ1-1	TRBV5-4	CASSLRAFEAFF
TRBJ2-3	TRBV27	CASSTSGRSSWTTDTQYF
TRBJ2-6	TRBV7-9	CASSIEAAVDNVLTF
TRBJ1-2	TRBV3-1	CASSQVLPRGQPGYTF
TRBJ1-5	TRBV6-4	CASSDAGNNPNQPQHF
TRBJ2-2	TRBV6-4	CASSATGEGELFF
TRBJ2-1	TRBV5-1	CASSLRPDGSYNEQFF
TRBJ2-1	TRBV7-8	CASSLVAQGVTYNEQFF
TRBJ2-7	TRBV4-3	CASSRNIPPGQGLWEQYF
TRBJ1-2	TRBV27	CASSFSQGDYGYTF
TRBJ1-2	TRBV4-1	CASSQDRRRNNYGYTF
TRBJ2-3	TRBV5-1	CASTSSGPQTGTDTQYF
TRBJ2-1	TRBV5-6	CASIQGYEQFF
TRBJ2-7	TRBV7-9	CASSHTAGVSSYEQYF
TRBJ2-5	TRBV6-5	CASSYSPGGPETQYF
TRBJ2-7	TRBV29-1	CSVGQPSSYEQYF
TRBJ2-2	TRBV29-1	CSVEEPGFTGELFF
TRBJ2-3	TRBV6-2/TRBV6-3	CASSYRDTQYF
TRBJ2-5	TRBV6-2/TRBV6-3	CASSVQGLRETQYF
TRBJ2-7	TRBV20-1	CSARVGPIMYEQYF
TRBJ2-3	TRBV7-6	CASSLERGADTQYF